This T cell receptor (beta chain) emerged from a study of T cell repertoires in cytomegalovirus infection. V was clipped by 0 bases and J by 0 bases, with 12 bases between them. Germline V gene lookup returns CDR1 SGHDT and CDR2 YYEEEE. The CDR3 runs to 16 residues. This clonotype was seen a few times. Its antigen is not identified. TCRdb passed the reads through MiXCR, listing each CDR3 protein once. This sample has about 310,000 distinct CDR3 sequences, with 20% to 30% found just once. The source was cultured PBMCs, collected from culture after CMV antigen stimulation. The clonotype was recovered from a human donor in good health (CMV status not recorded). Some clones in this sample may be carry-over from other donors' samples. The rearrangement joins TRBV5-6 to TRBJ2-5; D is ambiguous. The CDR3 DNA follows: TGTGCCAGCAGCTTGGCCGAAGAACGGTACCAAGAGACCCAGTACTTC. Amino acid sequence: CASSLAEERYQETQYF.